The clone carrying this T cell receptor beta chain was seen a few times. Its target is not known. The data originate from a study of CD8 T cells in ankylosing spondylitis. The CDR3 runs 13 residues. Germline CDR1 SEHNR, CDR2 FQNEAQ (reference sequence). V gave up 5 bases and J gave up 0 bases, with 8 bases separating them. Findings and caveats of the study: Previous work reported some of these motif variants in the synovial fluid and blood of reactive arthritis.

Quantitative molecular-barcoded 5'-RACE generated the TCR beta libraries. TCRdb reanalysed the 5' RACE reads using MiXCR and keeps one entry per CDR3 protein. The data contain about 160,000 distinct CDR3 sequences, roughly 18% of them singletons. The chain joins TRBV7-9 to TRBJ2-7; D uncertain. This TCR was recovered from a male donor with ankylosing spondylitis or in good health (not recorded which). Sequencing was performed on blood, either unsorted or a sorted T cell fraction (not recorded which). In nucleotides, the CDR3 is TGTGCCAGCAGCCCGCCGGTCTCCTACGAGCAGTACTTC. Translating it yields CASSPPVSYEQYF.